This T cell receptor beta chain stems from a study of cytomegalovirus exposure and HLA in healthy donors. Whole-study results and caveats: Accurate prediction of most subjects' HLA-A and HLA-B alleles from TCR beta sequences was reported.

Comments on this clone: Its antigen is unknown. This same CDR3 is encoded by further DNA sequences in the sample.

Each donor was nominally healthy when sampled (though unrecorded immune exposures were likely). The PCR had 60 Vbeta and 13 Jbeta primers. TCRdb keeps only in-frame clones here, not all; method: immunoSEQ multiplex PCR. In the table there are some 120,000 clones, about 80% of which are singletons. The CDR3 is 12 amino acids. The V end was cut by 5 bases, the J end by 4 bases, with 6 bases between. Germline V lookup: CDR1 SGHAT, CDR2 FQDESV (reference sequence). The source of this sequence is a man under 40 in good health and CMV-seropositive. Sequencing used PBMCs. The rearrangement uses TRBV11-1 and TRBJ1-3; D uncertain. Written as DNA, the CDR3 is TGTGCCAGCAGCCGACAAGGAAACACCATATATTTT. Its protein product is CASSRQGNTIYF.